A selection of T cell receptor beta chains follows, all from one sample in a study of beta chain features in type 1 diabetes. TCRdb keeps only in-frame clones here, not all; method: immunoSEQ multiplex PCR. Here the sample spans over 500,000 clones, about a sixth being singletons. Sequenced: naive CD4+ T cells from blood. All receptors derive from a man younger than 30 in good health. CDR3s include the opening cysteine and the closing phenylalanine or tryptophan. The D gene is left open where the match is weak. Expanded clones are given a class, and other clones once, few, many or no size at all.

V gene	D gene	clone size	J gene	CDR3 protein	CDR3 DNA
TRBV30	.	few	TRBJ2-5	CAWKWIQETQYF	TGTGCCTGGAAGTGGATACAAGAGACCCAGTACTTC
TRBV10-3	TRBD2	few	TRBJ2-3	CASMASGGPPDTQYF	TGTGCCTCGATGGCTAGCGGGGGTCCCCCAGATACGCAGTATTTT
TRBV7-9	.	.	TRBJ2-7	CASNRGTYEQYF	TGTGCCAGCAATCGGGGCACCTACGAGCAGTACTTC
TRBV5-1	TRBD1	few	TRBJ2-3	CASSGTGIPDTQYF	TGCGCCAGCAGCGGGACAGGGATTCCAGATACGCAGTATTTT
TRBV4-1	.	.	TRBJ1-1	CASSPPVRGGTEAFF	TGCGCCAGCAGCCCTCCGGTAAGGGGCGGCACTGAAGCTTTCTTT
TRBV18	.	.	TRBJ1-3	CASSPLIQGLSGNTIYF	TGTGCCAGCTCACCGCTGATACAGGGCCTCTCTGGAAACACCATATATTTT
TRBV7-3	.	few	TRBJ1-1	CASSPLSRGITEAFF	TGTGCCAGCAGCCCTCTTTCGCGGGGGATCACTGAAGCTTTCTTT
TRBV15	.	.	TRBJ2-2	CASSRSNTGELFF	TGTGCCTCTTCCCGCTCGAACACCGGGGAGCTGTTTTTT
TRBV19	.	.	TRBJ1-5	CASTTGEPYQPQHF	TGTGCCAGCACTACAGGAGAGCCGTATCAGCCCCAGCATTTT
TRBV6-5	.	.	TRBJ1-2	CASSYSNRVGYTF	TGTGCCAGCAGTTACTCCAACAGGGTCGGCTACACCTTC
TRBV5-8	.	few	TRBJ1-4	CASSHPQGWEKLFF	TGTGCCAGCAGCCATCCACAGGGATGGGAAAAACTGTTTTTT
TRBV2	TRBD1	.	TRBJ1-5	CASSYDRVNQPQHF	TGTGCCAGCAGCTATGACAGGGTGAATCAGCCCCAGCATTTT
TRBV18	.	few	TRBJ2-2	CASSLAGQYTGELFF	TGTGCCAGCTCACTAGCGGGACAGTACACCGGGGAGCTGTTTTTT
TRBV25-1	.	.	TRBJ1-6	CASSESGGGSPLHF	TGTGCCAGCAGTGAATCGGGGGGAGGTTCACCCCTCCACTTT
TRBV11-2	.	few	TRBJ1-1	CASRNWRDKAEAFF	TGTGCCAGCAGGAATTGGAGGGACAAAGCTGAAGCTTTCTTT
TRBV10-3	.	.	TRBJ1-1	CAIKSTFDITEAFF	TGTGCCATCAAATCGACATTCGACATAACTGAAGCTTTCTTT
TRBV18	TRBD1	.	TRBJ1-2	CASSPDRAYGYTF	TGTGCCAGCTCCCCGGACAGGGCCTATGGCTACACCTTC
TRBV18	TRBD2	few	TRBJ2-3	CASSPLLAGSTDTQYF	TGTGCCAGCTCACCCCTACTAGCGGGTAGCACAGATACGCAGTATTTT
TRBV9	.	.	TRBJ1-3	CASSVEGSAYSGNTIYF	TGTGCCAGCAGCGTAGAAGGGAGTGCTTACTCTGGAAACACCATATATTTT
TRBV13	TRBD1	many	TRBJ1-2	CASSRDRGQDYGYTF	TGTGCCAGCAGCCGGGACAGGGGGCAAGACTATGGCTACACCTTC
TRBV14	TRBD1	few	TRBJ2-1	CASSQKLRDRFYNEQFF	TGTGCCAGCAGCCAGAAGCTCCGGGACAGGTTTTACAATGAGCAGTTCTTC
TRBV7-9	.	.	TRBJ1-5	CASSLSYSNQPQHF	TGTGCCAGCAGCTTATCATATAGCAATCAGCCCCAGCATTTT
TRBV6-1	.	few	TRBJ2-2	CASNVVRNTGELFF	TGTGCCAGCAATGTTGTGAGAAACACCGGGGAGCTGTTTTTT
TRBV9	.	.	TRBJ2-2	CASSVAAGELFF	TGTGCCAGCAGCGTAGCCGCCGGGGAGCTGTTTTTT
TRBV9	TRBD1	.	TRBJ1-2	CASSALGTVYGYTF	TGTGCCAGCAGCGCGCTAGGGACAGTTTATGGCTACACCTTC
TRBV5-1	.	.	TRBJ2-7	CATRFPGANEQYF	TGCGCCACGAGATTTCCAGGGGCCAACGAGCAGTACTTC